Shown below are 2 T cell receptor beta chains from a single sample sequenced in a study of human T cells and chemical hapten exposure. The time point here: pre-sensitization, week 0. The treatment was: therapeutic diphenylcyclopropenone sensitization with weekly scalp DPC. Via MiXCR, TCRdb re-called the RACE reads, giving one row per CDR3 protein. The sample comprises fewer than 140,000 distinct CDR3 sequences, 12% of which are singletons, and around 1.6% rests with the top ten. The sample consisted of whole blood, taken in connection with sensitization to the hapten diphenylcyclopropenone (DPC). These receptor sequences come from a woman in her fifties or sixties with alopecia areata. Some clones in this sample may be carry-over from other donors' samples.

This clonotype was seen a few times. The genes are TRBV7-2 and TRBJ2-5; D may be TRBD2 (7 bases). Germline loops: CDR1 SGHTA, CDR2 FQGNSA. Between the trimmed V and J ends, which lost 1 base and 9 bases, there was a span of 18 bases. This CDR3 contains 15 residues. The CDR3 region has the DNA TGTGCCAGCAGCTTAGGAGTGGGGGGGCTTCTGGCCCAGTACTTC. This codes for CASSLGVGGLLAQYF.

This clonotype was seen ten or more times. The chain employs TRBV7-2 and TRBJ2-1; the D gene is possibly TRBD2 (6 bases). Germline V gene sequence: CDR1 SGHTA, CDR2 FQGNSA. CDR3 length equals 14 residues. Trimming pared 5 bases from V and 6 bases from J, leaving 14 bases between. CDR3 bases: TGTGCCAGCAGCCCGCGGCGGGATATCAATGAGCAGTTCTTC. It specifies CASSPRRDINEQFF.